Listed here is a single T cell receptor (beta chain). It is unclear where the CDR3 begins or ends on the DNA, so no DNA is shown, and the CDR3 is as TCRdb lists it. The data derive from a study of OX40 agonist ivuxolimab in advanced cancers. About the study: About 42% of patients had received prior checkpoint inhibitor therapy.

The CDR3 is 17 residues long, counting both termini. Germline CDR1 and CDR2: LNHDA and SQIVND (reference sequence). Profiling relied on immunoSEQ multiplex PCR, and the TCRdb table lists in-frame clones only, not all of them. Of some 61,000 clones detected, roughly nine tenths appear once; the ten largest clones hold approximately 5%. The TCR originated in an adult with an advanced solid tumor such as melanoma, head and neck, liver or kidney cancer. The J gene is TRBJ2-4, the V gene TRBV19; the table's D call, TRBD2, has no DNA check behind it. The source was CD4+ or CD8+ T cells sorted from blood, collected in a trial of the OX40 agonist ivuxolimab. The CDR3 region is CASSTSGLAGGENIQYF.